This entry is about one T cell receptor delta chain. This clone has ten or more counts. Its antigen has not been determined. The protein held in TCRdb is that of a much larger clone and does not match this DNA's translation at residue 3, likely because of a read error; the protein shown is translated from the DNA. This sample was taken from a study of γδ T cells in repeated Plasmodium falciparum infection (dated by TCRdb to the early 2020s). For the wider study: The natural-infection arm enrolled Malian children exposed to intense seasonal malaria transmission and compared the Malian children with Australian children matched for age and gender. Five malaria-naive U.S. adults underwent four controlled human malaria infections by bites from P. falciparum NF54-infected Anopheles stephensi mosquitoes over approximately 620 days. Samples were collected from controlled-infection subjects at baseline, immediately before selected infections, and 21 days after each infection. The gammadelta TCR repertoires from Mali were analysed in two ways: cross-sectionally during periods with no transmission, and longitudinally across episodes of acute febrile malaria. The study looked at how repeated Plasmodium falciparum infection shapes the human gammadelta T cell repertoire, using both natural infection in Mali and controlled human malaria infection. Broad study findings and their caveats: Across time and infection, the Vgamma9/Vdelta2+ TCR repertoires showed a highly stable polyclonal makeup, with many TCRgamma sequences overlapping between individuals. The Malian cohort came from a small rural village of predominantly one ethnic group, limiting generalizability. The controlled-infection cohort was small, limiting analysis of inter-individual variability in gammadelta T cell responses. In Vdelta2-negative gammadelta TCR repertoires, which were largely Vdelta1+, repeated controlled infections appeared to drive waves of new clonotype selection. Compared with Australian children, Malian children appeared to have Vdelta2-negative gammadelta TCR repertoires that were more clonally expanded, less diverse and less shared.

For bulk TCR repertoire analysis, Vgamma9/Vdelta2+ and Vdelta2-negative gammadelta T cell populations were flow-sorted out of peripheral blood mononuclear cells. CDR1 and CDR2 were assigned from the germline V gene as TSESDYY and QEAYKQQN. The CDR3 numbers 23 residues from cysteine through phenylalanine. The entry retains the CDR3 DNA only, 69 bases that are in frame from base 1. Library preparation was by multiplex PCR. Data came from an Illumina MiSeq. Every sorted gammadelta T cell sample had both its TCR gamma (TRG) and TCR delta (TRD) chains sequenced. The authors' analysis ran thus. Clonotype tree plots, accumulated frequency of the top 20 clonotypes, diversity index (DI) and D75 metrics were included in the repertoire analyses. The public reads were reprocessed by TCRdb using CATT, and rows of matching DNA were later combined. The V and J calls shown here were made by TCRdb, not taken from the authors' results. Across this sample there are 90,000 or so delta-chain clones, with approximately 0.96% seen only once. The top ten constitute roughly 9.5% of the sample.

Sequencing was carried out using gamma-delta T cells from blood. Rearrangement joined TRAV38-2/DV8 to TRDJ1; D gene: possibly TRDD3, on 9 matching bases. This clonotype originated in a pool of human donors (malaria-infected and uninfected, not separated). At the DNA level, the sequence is TGTGCTTGTAGGAGTAAGATTTCCTTCCTAGACCCTACTGGGGGACACGGGACCGATAAACTCATCTTT. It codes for CACRSKISFLDPTGGHGTDKLIF.